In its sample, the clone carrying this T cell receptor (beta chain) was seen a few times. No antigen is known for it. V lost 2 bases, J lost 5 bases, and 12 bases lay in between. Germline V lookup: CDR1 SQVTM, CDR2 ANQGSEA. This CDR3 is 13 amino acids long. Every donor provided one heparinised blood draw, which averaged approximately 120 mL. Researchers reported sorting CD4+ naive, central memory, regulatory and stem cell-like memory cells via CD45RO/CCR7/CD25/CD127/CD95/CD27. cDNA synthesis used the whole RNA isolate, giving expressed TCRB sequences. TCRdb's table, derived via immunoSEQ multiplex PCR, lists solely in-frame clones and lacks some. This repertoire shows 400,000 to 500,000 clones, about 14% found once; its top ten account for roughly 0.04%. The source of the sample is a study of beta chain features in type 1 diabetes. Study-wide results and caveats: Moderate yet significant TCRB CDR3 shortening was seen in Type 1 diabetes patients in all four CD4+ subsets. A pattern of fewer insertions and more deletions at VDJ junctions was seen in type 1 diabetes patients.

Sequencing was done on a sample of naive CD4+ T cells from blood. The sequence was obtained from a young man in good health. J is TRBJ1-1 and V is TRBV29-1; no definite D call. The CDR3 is CSVEIAGETEAFF. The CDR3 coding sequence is TGCAGCGTTGAAATTGCGGGAGAGACTGAAGCTTTCTTT.